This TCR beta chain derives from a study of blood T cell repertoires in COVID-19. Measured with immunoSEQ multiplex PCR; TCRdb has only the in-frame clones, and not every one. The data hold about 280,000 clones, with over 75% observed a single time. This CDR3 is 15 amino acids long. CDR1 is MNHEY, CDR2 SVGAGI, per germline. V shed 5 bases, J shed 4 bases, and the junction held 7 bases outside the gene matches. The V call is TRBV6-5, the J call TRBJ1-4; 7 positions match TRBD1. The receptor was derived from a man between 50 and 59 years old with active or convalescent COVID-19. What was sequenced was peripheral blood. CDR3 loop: CASSRTGARNEKLFF. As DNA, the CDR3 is TGTGCCAGCAGTCGTACAGGGGCCCGTAATGAAAAACTGTTTTTT.